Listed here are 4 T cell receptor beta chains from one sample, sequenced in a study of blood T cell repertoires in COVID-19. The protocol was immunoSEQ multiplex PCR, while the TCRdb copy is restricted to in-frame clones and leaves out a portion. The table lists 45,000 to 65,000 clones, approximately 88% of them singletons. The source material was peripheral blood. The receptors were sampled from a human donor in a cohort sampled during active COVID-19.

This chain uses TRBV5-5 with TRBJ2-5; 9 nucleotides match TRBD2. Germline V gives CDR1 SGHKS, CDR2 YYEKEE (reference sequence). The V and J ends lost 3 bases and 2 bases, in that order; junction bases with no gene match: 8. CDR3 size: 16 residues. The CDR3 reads CASSSLLAGLQETQYF. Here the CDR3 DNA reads TGTGCCAGCAGCTCCCTTCTAGCGGGGTTGCAAGAGACCCAGTACTTC.

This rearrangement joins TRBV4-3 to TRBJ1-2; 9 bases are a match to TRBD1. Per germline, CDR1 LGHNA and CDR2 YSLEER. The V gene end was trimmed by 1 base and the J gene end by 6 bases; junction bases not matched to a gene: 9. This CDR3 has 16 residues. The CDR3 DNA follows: TGCGCCAGCAGCCAAGGGATGCCGGGACAGGGCCATGGCTACACCTTC. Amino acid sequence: CASSQGMPGQGHGYTF.

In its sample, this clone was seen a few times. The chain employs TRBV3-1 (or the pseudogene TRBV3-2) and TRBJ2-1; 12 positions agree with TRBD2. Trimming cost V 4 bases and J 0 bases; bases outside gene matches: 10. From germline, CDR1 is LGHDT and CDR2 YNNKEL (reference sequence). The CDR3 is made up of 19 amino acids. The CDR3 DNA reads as TGTGCCAGCAGCCCCTCTAGCGGGGGGGCTTCTGGCTCCTACAATGAGCAGTTCTTC. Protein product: CASSPSSGGASGSYNEQFF.

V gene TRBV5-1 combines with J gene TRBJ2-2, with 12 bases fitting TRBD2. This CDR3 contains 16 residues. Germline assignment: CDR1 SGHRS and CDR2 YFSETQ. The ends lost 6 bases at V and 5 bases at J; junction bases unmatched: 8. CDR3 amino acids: CASTKLAGGRTGELFF. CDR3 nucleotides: TGCGCCAGCACGAAACTAGCGGGGGGAAGGACCGGGGAGCTGTTTTTT.